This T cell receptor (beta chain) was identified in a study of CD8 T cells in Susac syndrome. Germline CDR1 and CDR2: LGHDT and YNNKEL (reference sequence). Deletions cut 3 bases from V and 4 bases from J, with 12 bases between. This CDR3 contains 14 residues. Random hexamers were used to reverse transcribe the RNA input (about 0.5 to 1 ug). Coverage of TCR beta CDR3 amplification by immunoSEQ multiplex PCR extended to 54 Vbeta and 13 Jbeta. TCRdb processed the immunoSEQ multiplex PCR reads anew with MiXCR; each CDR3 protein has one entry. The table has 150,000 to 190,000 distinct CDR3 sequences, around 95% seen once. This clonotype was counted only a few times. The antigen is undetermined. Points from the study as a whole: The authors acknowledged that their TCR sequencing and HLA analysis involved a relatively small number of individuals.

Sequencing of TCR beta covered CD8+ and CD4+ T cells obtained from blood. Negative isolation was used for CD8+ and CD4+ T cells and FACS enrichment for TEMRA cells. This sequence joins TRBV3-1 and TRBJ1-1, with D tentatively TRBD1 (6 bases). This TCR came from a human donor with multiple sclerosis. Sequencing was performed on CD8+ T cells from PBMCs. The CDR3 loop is CASSHSGQTTEAFF. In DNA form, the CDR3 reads TGTGCCAGCAGCCATTCAGGACAGACCACTGAAGCTTTCTTT.